A selection of T cell receptor beta chains follows, all from one sample in a study of cytomegalovirus exposure and HLA in healthy donors. Clones were sequenced by immunoSEQ multiplex PCR, and TCRdb holds only the in-frame ones, with some missing. The sample includes 210,000 or so clones, 80% to 90% of them seen just once. The sample comprised PBMCs. All receptors come from a woman aged 18-30 years in good health and CMV-seronegative. CDR3s include the opening cysteine and the closing phenylalanine or tryptophan. The D gene is left open where the match is weak. Clone size is stated in some rows and not others, as once, few, many or a class when expanded.

J	size	V	D	CDR3	DNA
TRBJ2-7	NA	TRBV5-4	TRBD1	CASSLGQGPTYEQYF	TGTGCCAGCAGCTTGGGACAGGGTCCCACCTACGAGCAGTACTTC
TRBJ1-2	NA	TRBV28	NA	CASSLPGYGYTF	TGTGCCAGCAGTTTGCCAGGCTATGGCTACACCTTC
TRBJ2-5	NA	TRBV11-3	TRBD2	CASSSTGGAETQYF	TGTGCCAGCAGCTCTACGGGGGGGGCGGAGACCCAGTACTTC
TRBJ1-1	once	TRBV7-2	NA	CASSLLRGGLTEAFF	TGTGCCAGCAGCTTATTGAGGGGGGGGCTCACTGAAGCTTTCTTT
TRBJ2-2	NA	TRBV10-3	TRBD2	CAIKERENGELFF	TGTGCCATCAAAGAGCGGGAGAACGGGGAGCTGTTTTTT
TRBJ2-7	NA	TRBV19	NA	CASSPDFSYEQYF	TGTGCCAGTAGTCCAGACTTTTCCTACGAGCAGTACTTC
TRBJ2-7	NA	TRBV10-3	NA	CAISDVGRDSYEQYF	TGTGCCATCAGTGACGTAGGGAGAGACTCCTACGAGCAGTACTTC
TRBJ1-1	NA	TRBV4-1	TRBD1	CASSPLTGGLDTEAFF	TGCGCCAGCAGCCCCCTGACAGGGGGTTTGGACACTGAAGCTTTCTTT
TRBJ2-1	once	TRBV7-9	NA	CASSLAFTRGSYNEQFF	TGTGCCAGCAGCTTAGCGTTCACTAGGGGGTCCTACAATGAGCAGTTCTTC
TRBJ2-7	NA	TRBV5-1	TRBD1	CASSLTGTGSVTYEQYF	TGCGCCAGCAGCTTAACCGGGACAGGTAGTGTAACCTACGAGCAGTACTTC
TRBJ2-7	NA	TRBV5-1	NA	CASSQWTESYEQYF	TGCGCCAGCAGCCAATGGACAGAGAGCTACGAGCAGTACTTC
TRBJ2-1	NA	TRBV19	NA	CASSPRFGGAHEQFF	TGTGCCAGTAGCCCAAGGTTTGGGGGGGCCCATGAGCAGTTCTTC
TRBJ2-1	NA	TRBV28	TRBD2	CASTPLEGREDNEQFF	TGTGCCAGCACCCCATTGGAGGGGAGGGAGGACAATGAGCAGTTCTTC
TRBJ2-1	NA	TRBV5-4	TRBD2	CASSLLWRSGSGGHEQFF	TGTGCCAGCAGCTTGTTATGGCGTAGCGGGAGTGGGGGCCATGAGCAGTTCTTC
TRBJ2-2	once	TRBV4-1	NA	CASSLGARELFF	TGCGCCAGCAGCCTAGGAGCTAGAGAGCTGTTTTTT
TRBJ1-5	NA	TRBV19	NA	CASSPRTGYQPQHF	TGTGCCAGTAGTCCGCGGACTGGTTATCAGCCCCAGCATTTT
TRBJ2-1	NA	TRBV28	NA	CASSFRASYNEQFF	TGTGCCAGCAGTTTCAGGGCCTCCTACAATGAGCAGTTCTTC
TRBJ2-1	NA	TRBV7-2	TRBD2	CASSTLAGTNNEQFF	TGTGCCAGCAGCACTCTAGCGGGCACTAACAATGAGCAGTTCTTC
TRBJ1-1	NA	TRBV29-1	TRBD1	CSVAGQGNWGPTLEAFF	TGCAGCGTCGCGGGACAGGGTAACTGGGGTCCCACACTTGAAGCTTTCTTT
TRBJ2-1	NA	TRBV6-4	NA	CASSDRAGAYNEQFF	TGTGCCAGCAGTGATCGAGCGGGCGCCTACAATGAGCAGTTCTTC
TRBJ2-7	NA	TRBV11-2	TRBD1	CASSLDGVGQAYEQYF	TGTGCCAGCAGCTTAGATGGGGTGGGACAGGCGTACGAGCAGTACTTC
TRBJ1-5	NA	TRBV19	NA	CASKRTYSNQPQHF	TGTGCCAGTAAACGCACATATAGCAATCAGCCCCAGCATTTT
TRBJ2-7	few	TRBV12-5	TRBD2	CASRAGEGEQYF	TGTGCTAGTCGTGCGGGAGAAGGCGAGCAGTACTTC
TRBJ2-1	NA	TRBV27	NA	CASSLSGRLPSGEQFF	TGTGCCAGCAGTTTATCGGGGCGTCTGCCCAGTGGTGAGCAGTTCTTC
TRBJ2-1	NA	TRBV27	NA	CASSLGGYNEQFF	TGTGCCAGCAGTTTGGGGGGCTACAATGAGCAGTTCTTC
TRBJ1-1	NA	TRBV28	TRBD1	CASSGGDRGNTEAFF	TGTGCCAGCAGTGGGGGGGACAGGGGGAACACTGAAGCTTTCTTT
TRBJ2-1	NA	TRBV27	NA	CASSLNSNFNNEQFF	TGTGCCAGCAGTTTAAACTCAAATTTTAACAATGAGCAGTTCTTC
TRBJ2-3	NA	TRBV10-1	NA	CASSESWGGSQYF	TGCGCCAGCAGTGAGTCCTGGGGCGGCTCGCAGTATTTT
TRBJ1-1	NA	TRBV29-1	TRBD1	CSVNRGHAEAFF	TGCAGCGTGAACAGGGGACACGCTGAAGCTTTCTTT
TRBJ2-7	NA	TRBV27	NA	CASSHAPQVGYEQYF	TGTGCCAGCAGTCATGCCCCCCAGGTCGGATACGAGCAGTACTTC
TRBJ2-7	NA	TRBV5-1	TRBD2	CASSLVSRGLAGAKDEQYF	TGCGCCAGCAGCTTGGTCTCGAGGGGACTAGCGGGAGCGAAAGACGAGCAGTACTTC
TRBJ1-3	few	TRBV10-2	NA	CASSISGNTIYF	TGCGCCAGCAGTATATCCGGAAACACCATATATTTT
TRBJ1-2	NA	TRBV19	NA	CASKDIANYGYTF	TGTGCCAGTAAGGACATAGCTAACTATGGCTACACCTTC
TRBJ2-6	NA	TRBV15	TRBD1	CATRRQGATGANVLTF	TGTGCCACCAGGAGACAGGGGGCGACCGGGGCCAACGTCCTGACTTTC
TRBJ2-7	NA	TRBV6-6	NA	CASSYDHRRIEQYF	TGTGCCAGCAGTTACGACCATAGGAGAATCGAGCAGTACTTC
TRBJ1-5	NA	TRBV19	NA	CASQRRGAGPQHF	TGTGCCAGTCAAAGGCGGGGCGCGGGGCCCCAGCATTTT
TRBJ2-1	NA	TRBV28	TRBD2	CASSRRASGRNEQFF	TGTGCCAGCAGCCGGAGGGCTAGCGGGAGAAATGAGCAGTTCTTC
TRBJ2-3	NA	TRBV5-1	TRBD1	CASSPPGQGVTDTQYF	TGCGCCAGCAGCCCCCCGGGACAGGGGGTAACAGATACGCAGTATTTT